This is a list of T cell receptor beta chains from one sample in a study of PD-1 blockade in classical Hodgkin lymphoma. Method: immunoSEQ multiplex PCR; TCRdb's copy keeps in-frame clones and lacks some. Here the sample spans some 9,700 clones, around four fifths being singletons. Sequencing was performed on peripheral blood mononuclear cells (PBMCs), taken before the fourth cycle of nivolumab. The receptors stem from a human donor with classical Hodgkin lymphoma. Both conserved end residues are part of each CDR3. The D gene is left open where the match is weak.

TRBV9	-	TRBJ2-2	CASSVGGITGELFF
TRBV7-9	-	TRBJ1-2	CASSPGANYGYTF
TRBV9	TRBD2	TRBJ2-1	CASSVATEASGRYYNEQFF
TRBV27	-	TRBJ2-3	CASSSLTLSTDTQYF
TRBV5-6	-	TRBJ2-3	CASSFGTDTQYF
TRBV4-2	TRBD1	TRBJ1-5	CASSQVGQGARRGQPQHF
TRBV18	-	TRBJ1-1	CASYFQGLAGVNTEAFF
TRBV11-1	-	TRBJ1-5	CASSLDLYQPQHF
TRBV5-1	-	TRBJ2-2	CASSLVAGSDTGELFF
TRBV5-1	-	TRBJ2-7	CASSLRPHEGQYF
TRBV7-8	TRBD2	TRBJ2-7	CASSVLADLSYEQYF
TRBV11-1	TRBD2	TRBJ2-7	CASSTGRANEQYF
TRBV4-1	-	TRBJ1-2	CASSQERQQGYTF
TRBV2	TRBD1	TRBJ2-1	CASRVDRNRNEQFF
TRBV7-9	TRBD1	TRBJ1-2	CASSLGTGVIGYTF
TRBV11-2	TRBD1	TRBJ2-7	CASSFGTGLNEQYF
TRBV7-2	-	TRBJ2-3	CASSEGLMGRTQYF
TRBV28	-	TRBJ2-1	CASSSFVRDGVYNEQFF
TRBV7-3	-	TRBJ2-3	CASSPGLQGGQYF
TRBV18	TRBD2	TRBJ2-1	CASSPPYRVEAGGLYNEQFF
TRBV6-4	-	TRBJ2-7	CASISGFTTPGRKDYEQYF
TRBV21-1	-	TRBJ2-3	CASSTESGRKDTDTQYF
TRBV4-1	-	TRBJ2-7	CASSQPITGTRGGYEQYF
TRBV5-1	-	TRBJ1-2	CASSSPNGERGYGYTF
TRBV6-4	TRBD2	TRBJ2-3	CASRESSGSTDTQYF
TRBV5-1	-	TRBJ1-1	CASSLGGGNTEAFF
TRBV12-5	TRBD2	TRBJ2-7	CASGSGGTYEQYF
TRBV5-4	-	TRBJ1-1	CASSFPSVNTEAFF
TRBV7-9	-	TRBJ1-5	CASSFSDKSNQPQHF
TRBV28	TRBD1	TRBJ2-1	CASRVGQGYNEQFF
TRBV7-3	TRBD1	TRBJ2-1	CASSKGAAYNEQFF
TRBV2	-	TRBJ1-1	CASSRGDTEAFF
TRBV5-1	-	TRBJ2-1	CASSTPNANEQFF
TRBV19	-	TRBJ2-7	CASRDRYYEQYF
TRBV7-3	-	TRBJ2-3	CASSLTSFTDTQYF
TRBV5-5	-	TRBJ1-4	CASSSPRWVGRAPEWKLFF
TRBV30	TRBD2	TRBJ2-2	CAWSVGGWSGELFF
TRBV29-1	-	TRBJ2-5	CSVEASGLKETQYF
TRBV14	TRBD1	TRBJ1-1	CASSPPDSGGRTEAFF
TRBV6-5	-	TRBJ1-1	CASSYSGGNTEAFF
TRBV29-1	TRBD2	TRBJ2-5	CSALGGQETQYF
TRBV9	-	TRBJ2-3	CASSVEGKQADTQYF
TRBV6-6	-	TRBJ2-4	CASSYSYGINIQYF